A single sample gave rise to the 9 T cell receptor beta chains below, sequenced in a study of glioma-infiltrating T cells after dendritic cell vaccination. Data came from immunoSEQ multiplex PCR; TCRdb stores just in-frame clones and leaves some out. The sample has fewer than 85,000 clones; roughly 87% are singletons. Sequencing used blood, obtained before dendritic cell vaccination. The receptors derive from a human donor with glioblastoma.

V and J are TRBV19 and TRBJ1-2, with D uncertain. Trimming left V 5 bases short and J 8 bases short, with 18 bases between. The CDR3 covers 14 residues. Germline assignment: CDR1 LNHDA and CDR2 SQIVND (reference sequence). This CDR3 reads CASSHSRSPWGYTF. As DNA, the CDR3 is TGTGCCAGTAGTCATTCCAGATCCCCCTGGGGCTACACCTTC.

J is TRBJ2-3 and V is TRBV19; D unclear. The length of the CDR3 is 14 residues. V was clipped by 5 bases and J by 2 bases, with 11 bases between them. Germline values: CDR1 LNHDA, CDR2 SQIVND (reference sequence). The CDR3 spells CASSPRRLTDTQYF. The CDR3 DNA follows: TGTGCCAGTAGTCCCCGACGACTCACAGATACGCAGTATTTT. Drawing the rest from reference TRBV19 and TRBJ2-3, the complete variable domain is DGGITQSPKYLFRKEGQNVTLSCEQNLNHDAMYWYRQDPGQGLRLIYYSQIVNDFQKGDIAEGYSVSREKKESFPLTVTSAQKNPTAFYLCASSPRRLTDTQYFGPGTRLTVL.

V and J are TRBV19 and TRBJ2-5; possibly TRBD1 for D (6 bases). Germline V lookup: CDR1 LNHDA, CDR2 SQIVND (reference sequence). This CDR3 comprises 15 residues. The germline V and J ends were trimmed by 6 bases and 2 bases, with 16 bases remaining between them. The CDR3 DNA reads TGTGCCAGTAGAAAGAACAGGGCCCCACAAGAGACCCAGTACTTC. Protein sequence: CASRKNRAPQETQYF.

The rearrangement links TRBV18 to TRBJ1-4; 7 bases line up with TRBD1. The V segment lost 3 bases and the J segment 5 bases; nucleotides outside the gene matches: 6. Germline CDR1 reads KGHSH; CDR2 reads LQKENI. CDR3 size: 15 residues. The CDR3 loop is CASSPGQRQNEKLFF. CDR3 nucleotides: TGTGCCAGCTCACCGGGACAGAGACAAAATGAAAAACTGTTTTTT.

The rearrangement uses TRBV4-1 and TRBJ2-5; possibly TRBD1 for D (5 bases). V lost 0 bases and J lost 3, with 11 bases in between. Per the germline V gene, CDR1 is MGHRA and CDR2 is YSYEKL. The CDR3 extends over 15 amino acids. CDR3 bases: TGCGCCAGCAGCCAAGAAGGCAGGGTGGAAGAGACCCAGTACTTC. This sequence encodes CASSQEGRVEETQYF.

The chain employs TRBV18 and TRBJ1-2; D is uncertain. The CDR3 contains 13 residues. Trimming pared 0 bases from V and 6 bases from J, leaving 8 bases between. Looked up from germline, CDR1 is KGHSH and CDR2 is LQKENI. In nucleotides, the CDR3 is TGTGCCAGCTCACCACCGTCGGGAAATGGCTACACCTTC. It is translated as CASSPPSGNGYTF. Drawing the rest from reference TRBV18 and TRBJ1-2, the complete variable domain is NAGVMQNPRHLVRRRGQEARLRCSPMKGHSHVYWYRQLPEEGLKFMVYLQKENIIDESGMPKERFSAEFPKEGPSILRIQQVVRGDSAAYFCASSPPSGNGYTFGSGTRLTVV.

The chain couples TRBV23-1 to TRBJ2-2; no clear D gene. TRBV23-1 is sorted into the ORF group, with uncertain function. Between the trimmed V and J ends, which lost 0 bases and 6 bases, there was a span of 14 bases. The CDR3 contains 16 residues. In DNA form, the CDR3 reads TGCGCCAGCAGTCAATCGTGTGTTAGCCCGGCCGGGGAGCTGTTTTTT. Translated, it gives CASSQSCVSPAGELFF.

DNA of the CDR3: TGTGCCAGCAGTGCACTAACAGGGGGCGTCGATCAGCCCCAGCATTTT. It encodes CASSALTGGVDQPQHF. The chain links TRBV6-1 to TRBJ1-5, with TRBD1 identical over 9 bases. Germline CDR1 MNHNS, CDR2 SASEGT. The J segment lost 5 bases and the V segment lost 4 bases, leaving 9 bases of the junction unmatched. The CDR3 totals 16 residues.

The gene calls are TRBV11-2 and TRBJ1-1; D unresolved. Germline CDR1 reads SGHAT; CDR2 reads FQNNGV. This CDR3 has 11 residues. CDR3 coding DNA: TGTGCGGGGAGCGTGAACACTGAAGCTTTCTTT. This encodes CAGSVNTEAFF.